One sample yielded the 30 T cell receptor beta chains listed below, sequenced in a study of T cells in Graves' hyperthyroidism and ophthalmopathy. RNA transcripts gave rise to amplified TCR beta CDR3 regions. The TCR CDR3 was amplified in a first-round RT-PCR using the HTBI primer set. TCRdb fed the multiplex PCR reads into MiXCR, producing one record per CDR3 protein. The sample includes approximately 300,000 distinct CDR3 sequences, about 17% of them seen just once. The specimen was blood. These receptors all stem from a woman between 55 and 75 years old with Graves' ophthalmopathy.

The sample holds many counts of this clonotype. The chain has TRBV6-2 or TRBV6-3 and TRBJ2-3; TRBD1 matches at 10 bases. CDR3 length equals 16 residues. Trimming removed 0 bases from V and 3 bases from J; junction bases left unmatched: 3. From germline, CDR1 is MNHEY and CDR2 SVGEGT. CDR3 coding DNA: TGTGCCAGCAGTTACTCCTGGACAGGGGGAACAGATACGCAGTATTTT. It is translated as CASSYSWTGGTDTQYF.

Ten or more counts support this clonotype. In DNA, the CDR3 is TGTGCCTGGAGTAAGGTAGCGGGAAGTGCTACGCAGTATTTT. As protein: CAWSKVAGSATQYF. V and J are TRBV30 and TRBJ2-3, with 8 bases identical to TRBD2. J lost 8 bases, V lost 2 bases, and 9 bases had no gene match. The germline V gene encodes CDR1 GTSNPN and CDR2 SVGIG (reference sequence). The CDR3 sequence is 14 residues long.

The rearrangement links TRBV5-1 to TRBJ2-5, with a weak D call TRBD2 (6 bases). The CDR3 contains 15 residues. The V end was cut by 4 bases, the J end by 0 bases, with 13 bases between. Germline CDR1 and CDR2: SGHRS and YFSETQ. This CDR3 is CASSPPGLDQETQYF. DNA for the CDR3: TGCGCCAGCAGCCCCCCGGGACTGGACCAAGAGACCCAGTACTTC.

Many counts were recorded for this clonotype. V usage is TRBV9 and J usage is TRBJ2-3; D gene unclear. The germline gives CDR1 SGDLS, CDR2 YYNGEE. The CDR3 has 15 residues. Trimming took 2 bases from V and 4 from J, leaving 14 bases between them. The DNA of the CDR3 is TGTGCCAGCAGCGTGATTCCAGGTGGGGCAGATACGCAGTATTTT. Translating gives CASSVIPGGADTQYF. Full variable domain (rest looked up from reference TRBV9 and TRBJ2-3): DSGVTQTPKHLITATGQRVTLRCSPRSGDLSVYWYQQSLDQGLQFLIQYYNGEERAKGNILERFSAQQFPDLHSELNLSSLELGDSALYFCASSVIPGGADTQYFGPGTRLTVL.

The chain employs TRBV19 and TRBJ1-1; D possibly corresponds to TRBD1 (6 bases). Germline V gene lookup returns CDR1 LNHDA and CDR2 SQIVND (reference sequence). This CDR3 is 16 amino acids long. With 3 bases removed from V and 4 bases from J, the gap between germline ends came to 18 bases. The CDR3 DNA is TGTGCCAGTAGTATCGGGGGGGCGCTCGCCGCCACTGAAGCTTTCTTT. Its translation: CASSIGGALAATEAFF.

At least ten counts were recorded for this clonotype. This chain connects TRBV6-5 to TRBJ2-3; D not resolved. V lost 0 bases and J lost 6, with 10 bases in between. This CDR3 has 14 residues. Germline assignment: CDR1 MNHEY and CDR2 SVGAGI. CDR3: CASSYSEYADTQYF. The DNA for the CDR3 is TGTGCCAGCAGTTACTCGGAGTATGCGGATACGCAGTATTTT.

This clonotype was counted only a few times. The chain combines TRBV5-1 with TRBJ2-2; D gene ambiguous. The V end lost 0 bases, the J end lost 6 bases, and 3 bases lay between the germline ends. Germline CDR1 reads SGHRS; CDR2 reads YFSETQ. The CDR3 runs to 12 residues. The CDR3 is CASSLDPGELFF. CDR3 nucleotide sequence: TGCGCCAGCAGCTTGGACCCCGGGGAGCTGTTTTTT.

This clonotype has at least ten counts. This sequence joins TRBV11-1 and TRBJ1-4; D remains unclear. Per the germline V gene, CDR1 is SGHAT and CDR2 is FQDESV (reference sequence). With 5 bases removed from V and 4 bases from J, the gap between germline ends came to 14 bases. This CDR3 region has 15 residues. The DNA of the CDR3 is TGTGCCAGCAGCCCCCGTGGCAGAGATAATGAAAAACTGTTTTTT. Translated: CASSPRGRDNEKLFF.

This rearrangement joins TRBV29-1 to TRBJ1-4; 9 bases map to TRBD1. The trim removed 3 bases at V and 3 bases at J, leaving 5 bases unmatched. Germline lookup yields CDR1 SQVTM and CDR2 ANQGSEA. There are 15 residues in the CDR3. The DNA for the CDR3 is TGCAGCGTTGACCCGGGACAGGGATCTAATGAAAAACTGTTTTTT. It yields the protein CSVDPGQGSNEKLFF.

This clonotype was seen repeatedly, ten times or more. The chain is built from TRBV6-1 and TRBJ2-7, with 9 nucleotides matching TRBD1. Germline CDR1 is MNHNS and CDR2 is SASEGT. The CDR3 runs 14 residues. With 6 bases clipped from V and 1 base from J, the junction kept 4 bases outside the gene matches. The CDR3 nucleotides read TGTGCCAGCAGGACCGGGACAGGGTCCTACGAGCAGTACTTC. Translated: CASRTGTGSYEQYF.

This clonotype was detected ten times or more. The J gene is TRBJ1-1, the V gene TRBV9; weak D call: TRBD1 (5 bases). The V gene's germline CDR1 is SGDLS and CDR2 YYNGEE. Deletions cut 1 base from V and 1 base from J, with 14 bases between. This CDR3 has 16 amino acids. CDR3: CASSVLPGGGNTEAFF. CDR3 coding DNA: TGTGCCAGCAGCGTACTCCCTGGGGGAGGGAACACTGAAGCTTTCTTT.

This clonotype was recorded many times. This chain connects TRBV6-2 or TRBV6-3 to TRBJ2-7, with TRBD1 matching 7 bases. From germline, CDR1 is MNHEY and CDR2 SVGEGT. The CDR3 contains 13 residues. The V segment lost 7 bases and the J segment 2 bases; nucleotides outside the gene matches: 5. The CDR3 here is CASNRGNTYEQYF. The CDR3 coding sequence is TGTGCCAGCAACAGGGGCAACACCTACGAGCAGTACTTC.

This clonotype was detected ten times or more. The gene calls are TRBV6-1 and TRBJ2-1; 10 bases are a match to TRBD2. This CDR3 is built from 15 residues. Germline assignment: CDR1 MNHNS and CDR2 SASEGT. V gave up 7 bases and J gave up 6 bases; unmatched junction bases: 9. In DNA, the CDR3 is TGTGCCAGCAACCAAGCCGGGACTAGCGTCAATGAGCAGTTCTTC. It translates to CASNQAGTSVNEQFF.

This clonotype was observed at least ten times. The genes are TRBV11-2 and TRBJ2-2; 8 nucleotides line up with TRBD1. The ends lost 4 bases at V and 5 bases at J; junction bases unmatched: 6. The CDR3 extends over 15 amino acids. Germline V gene lookup returns CDR1 SGHAT and CDR2 FQNNGV. CDR3 loop: CASSSWTGPTGELFF. The DNA for the CDR3 is TGTGCCAGCAGCTCGTGGACAGGGCCAACCGGGGAGCTGTTTTTT.

V and J are TRBV6-1 and TRBJ1-5, with TRBD1 matching over 9 bases. J was trimmed by 2 bases and V by 10 bases; bases with no gene match: 21. The CDR3 loop spans 19 amino acids. Germline CDR1 is MNHNS and CDR2 is SASEGT. The CDR3 sequence: CATRGTFGTGSLGNQPQHF. In DNA, the CDR3 is TGTGCCACCCGGGGGACCTTCGGGACAGGGTCCCTGGGCAATCAGCCCCAGCATTTT.

V usage is TRBV27 and J usage is TRBJ1-5; perhaps TRBD1 as D (5 bases). V dropped 10 bases and J dropped 4 bases, with 20 bases sitting between them. In germline, CDR1 is MNHEY, CDR2 SMNVEV (reference sequence). CDR3 length: 15 amino acids. In DNA, the CDR3 is TGTGCCACCAAGGGCCTGACAGAATCTAATCAGCCCCAGCATTTT. Amino acid sequence: CATKGLTESNQPQHF.

This clonotype was observed a few times. The rearrangement links TRBV19 to TRBJ2-7; weak D call: TRBD1 (6 bases). V was pared by 6 bases and J by 6 bases, with 18 bases between. CDR3 length equals 14 residues. Per the germline V gene, CDR1 is LNHDA and CDR2 is SQIVND (reference sequence). The CDR3 protein is CASSWGRGNREQYF. As DNA, the CDR3 is TGTGCCAGTAGCTGGGGCAGGGGTAATCGCGAGCAGTACTTC.

This clonotype was detected a few times. The genes are TRBV15 and TRBJ2-4, with 7 bases that match TRBD1. This CDR3 is built from 15 residues. Germline CDR1 LNHNV, CDR2 YYDKDF (reference sequence). V lost 6 bases and J lost 0; bases outside the gene matches: 5. The CDR3 sequence is CATREGALAKNIQYF. DNA for the CDR3: TGTGCCACCAGAGAGGGGGCCTTAGCCAAAAACATTCAGTACTTC.

About this clonotype: With a much larger clone just one base away, this may be a read error. V gene TRBV5-1 combines with J gene TRBJ1-2; 7 bases match TRBD1. With 6 bases clipped from V and 5 bases from J, the junction kept 10 bases outside the gene matches. The CDR3 extends over 14 amino acids. CDR1 and CDR2 from the germline V gene are SGHRS and YFSETQ. Written as DNA, the CDR3 is TGCGCCAGCAACACTACAGGGGAGTTGTATGGCTACACCTTC. It yields the protein CASNTTGELYGYTF.

As to this clonotype: This could be a read error, since a much larger clone is one nucleotide away. The chain links TRBV12-3 or TRBV12-4 to TRBJ1-3; D is undetermined. V was clipped by 8 bases and J by 0 bases, with 11 bases between them. The CDR3 extends over 14 amino acids. CDR3 in DNA: TGTGCCAGCGGTCCTCGGGGCTCTGGAAACACCATATATTTT. Amino acid sequence: CASGPRGSGNTIYF.

This clonotype appeared many times. The V call is TRBV20-1, the J call TRBJ1-6; TRBD1 agrees at 8 bases. Germline V gives CDR1 DFQATT, CDR2 SNEGSKA (reference sequence). Trimming took 1 base from V and 11 from J; bases not matched to a gene: 13. The CDR3 has 16 amino acids. The CDR3 is CSARVSGLDRDTPLHF. The CDR3 coding sequence is TGCAGTGCTAGAGTTAGTGGGTTGGACAGGGACACACCCCTCCACTTT.

Points on this clonotype: With a much larger clone just one base away, this may be a read error. Written as DNA, the CDR3 is TGCGCCAGCAGCTTGGCGGAGGGCAATCAGCCCCAGCATTTT. This codes for CASSLAEGNQPQHF. The rearrangement joins TRBV5-1 to TRBJ1-5; D remains ambiguous. Trimming took 0 bases from V and 2 from J, leaving 6 bases between them. Germline-derived CDR1 and CDR2 are SGHRS and YFSETQ. The CDR3 spans 14 residues.

The CDR3 sequence is CASSTRQGWEETQYF. The CDR3 DNA sequence: TGTGCCAGCAGTACCAGACAGGGATGGGAAGAGACCCAGTACTTC. The chain has TRBV28 and TRBJ2-5; 7 bases match TRBD1. CDR1 is MDHEN, CDR2 SYDVKM, per germline. With V trimmed by 5 bases and J by 3 bases, 9 bases remained unmatched. This CDR3 has 15 residues.

This clonotype has a handful of counts. The chain links TRBV7-2 to TRBJ2-2; D uncertain. Per germline, CDR1 SGHTA and CDR2 FQGNSA. The CDR3 runs 14 residues. Trimming took 5 bases from V and 0 from J, leaving 7 bases between them. The CDR3 region is CASSPIANTGELFF. CDR3 in DNA: TGTGCCAGCAGCCCCATAGCGAACACCGGGGAGCTGTTTTTT.

This clonotype has ten or more counts. This sequence joins TRBV7-9 and TRBJ2-7, with D perhaps matching TRBD1 (6 bases). The CDR3 has 16 residues. From germline, CDR1 is SEHNR and CDR2 FQNEAQ (reference sequence). The V end was cut by 1 base, the J end by 0 bases, with 13 bases between. CDR3 in amino acids: CASSLVTGTYSYEQYF. The CDR3 nucleotides read TGTGCCAGCAGCTTAGTTACAGGGACCTACTCCTACGAGCAGTACTTC.

Note on this clonotype: A single base separates this from a much larger clone, so it may be a read error. The chain couples TRBV20-1 to TRBJ2-7, with TRBD1 matching over 9 bases. Trimming removed 6 bases from V and 6 bases from J; junction bases left unmatched: 12. Germline loops: CDR1 DFQATT, CDR2 SNEGSKA (reference sequence). This CDR3 spans 14 amino acids. The chain's CDR3 is CSAPSRTGVSEQYF. CDR3 nucleotide sequence: TGCAGTGCGCCCTCCAGGACAGGGGTTTCCGAGCAGTACTTC.

This clonotype has at least ten counts. V is TRBV12-3 or TRBV12-4 and J is TRBJ2-2; perhaps TRBD1 as D (5 bases). CDR3 length equals 13 residues. The V gene lost 3 bases and the J gene lost 6 bases, with 8 bases spanning the gap. CDR3 sequence reads: CASSFRAPGELFF. The CDR3 nucleotides read TGTGCCAGCAGTTTCAGGGCCCCCGGGGAGCTGTTTTTT.

This clonotype occurred many times. The chain links TRBV11-3 to TRBJ1-1; D gene unclear. This CDR3 has 13 amino acids. Trimming cost V 4 bases and J 3 bases, with 9 bases left between them. In germline, CDR1 is SGHNT, CDR2 YENEEA. CDR3 nucleotide sequence: TGTGCCAGCAGCTCCACAGACTACACTGAAGCTTTCTTT. Protein product: CASSSTDYTEAFF.

This clonotype showed up many times. V and J are TRBV20-1 and TRBJ1-2, with TRBD1 matching over 12 bases. Germline-derived CDR1 and CDR2 are DFQATT and SNEGSKA (reference sequence). V lost 6 bases and J lost 5; bases outside the gene matches: 7. The CDR3 runs 14 residues. CDR3 DNA sequence: TGCAGTGCAAAACCGGGACAGGGGGCTTATGGCTACACCTTC. It translates to CSAKPGQGAYGYTF.

This clonotype was observed at least ten times. This chain links TRBV27 with TRBJ2-3; perhaps TRBD1 as D (5 bases). The CDR3 totals 13 residues. V lost 3 bases and J lost 2, with 6 bases in between. CDR1 and CDR2 (germline): MNHEY, SMNVEV (reference sequence). The CDR3 DNA reads TGTGCCAGCAGTTTTGGGGCCACAGATACGCAGTATTTT. Translated: CASSFGATDTQYF.